This T cell receptor (beta chain) was captured by sequencing in a study of T cell responses to AZD1222 COVID-19 vaccine. Study findings and constraints: Donors were mostly white British, more females; clonal diversity possibly underestimated. Close to half of spike-specific TCRs reportedly recognize unmutated variant regions.

The assay was immunoSEQ multiplex PCR, and TCRdb's table has in-frame clones only and misses some. Of 90,000 to 150,000 clones listed, about 82% were seen once; the top ten hold 17%. Trimming took 3 bases from V and 8 from J; bases not matched to a gene: 6. CDR1 MNHEY and CDR2 SMNVEV come from the germline V gene (reference sequence). The CDR3 totals 14 residues. As regards this clone: Antigen: not known.

The receptor was derived from an adult who received the AZD1222 COVID-19 vaccine. This sequence joins TRBV27 and TRBJ1-2, with TRBD1 identical over 10 bases. The material was peripheral blood, obtained 28 days after the second AZD1222 dose. The CDR3 region is CASSFGTGEWGYTF. The CDR3 coding sequence is TGTGCCAGCAGTTTTGGGACAGGGGAATGGGGCTACACCTTC.